Listed below are T cell receptor beta chains from one sample, sequenced in a study of early T cells in non-severe SARS-CoV-2 infection. TCRdb itself ran the 5' RACE reads through MiXCR, one entry per CDR3 protein. The table has about 35,000 distinct CDR3 sequences, roughly 6% seen once. The sequencing sample was made of whole blood. These TCRs come from an adult who was a healthcare worker with PCR-confirmed SARS-CoV-2 infection or an uninfected control (not recorded which). Both conserved end residues are part of each CDR3. The order of the fields is V gene, clone size, D gene, J gene, CDR3 DNA, CDR3 protein. A D gene is named only where the DNA matches it firmly. Only part of the rows carry a size: once, few, many, or a class if the clone is expanded.

V: TRBV5-1; size: NA; D: NA; J: TRBJ2-1; DNA: TGCGCCAGCAGCTTGGCCGTGGGGGCTGAGCAGTTCTTC; CDR3: CASSLAVGAEQFF
V: TRBV5-1; size: many; D: NA; J: TRBJ2-1; DNA: TGCGCCAGCAGCCTGTTACTTGACTCCTACAATGAGCAGTTCTTC; CDR3: CASSLLLDSYNEQFF
V: TRBV12-3/TRBV12-4; size: NA; D: TRBD1; J: TRBJ1-3; DNA: TGTGCCAGCAGTTTAGCCGGGACAGACTCTGGAAACACCATATATTTT; CDR3: CASSLAGTDSGNTIYF
V: TRBV7-2; size: NA; D: NA; J: TRBJ2-3; DNA: TGTGCCAGCAGCCGCCCCAAAGTGGGTACGCAGTATTTT; CDR3: CASSRPKVGTQYF
V: TRBV2; size: many; D: NA; J: TRBJ1-3; DNA: TGTGCCAGCAGTGACGGCCGGTGGAACACCATATATTTT; CDR3: CASSDGRWNTIYF
V: TRBV7-2; size: many; D: NA; J: TRBJ2-3; DNA: TGTGCCAGCAGCCTCGGGGTCGGGGCCCTCACAGATACGCAGTATTTT; CDR3: CASSLGVGALTDTQYF
V: TRBV5-1; size: NA; D: NA; J: TRBJ2-7; DNA: TGCGCCAGCAGCTTGATGCCGGATGACAGGCAAACCTACGAGCAGTACTTC; CDR3: CASSLMPDDRQTYEQYF
V: TRBV12-3/TRBV12-4; size: many; D: TRBD1; J: TRBJ2-7; DNA: TGTGCCAGCAGTGGGACAGGGCACTACGAGCAGTACTTC; CDR3: CASSGTGHYEQYF
V: TRBV7-2; size: many; D: NA; J: TRBJ2-7; DNA: TGTGCCAGCAGCTTACTAGCGAACTACGAGCAGTACTTC; CDR3: CASSLLANYEQYF
V: TRBV6-4; size: medium-sized; D: NA; J: TRBJ2-1; DNA: TGTGCCAGCAGTGTAGAGTCCCATAATGAGCAGTTCTTC; CDR3: CASSVESHNEQFF
V: TRBV7-9; size: NA; D: NA; J: TRBJ2-3; DNA: TGTGCCAGCAGCTTAAAATGGGGCGGAGCAGATACGCAGTATTTT; CDR3: CASSLKWGGADTQYF
V: TRBV2; size: NA; D: NA; J: TRBJ2-7; DNA: TGTGCCAGCAGTGAATCAAACTACGAGCAGTACTTC; CDR3: CASSESNYEQYF
V: TRBV11-2; size: many; D: NA; J: TRBJ2-3; DNA: TGTGCCAGCAGCTTAGAACCGACAGATACGCAGTATTTT; CDR3: CASSLEPTDTQYF
V: TRBV6-5; size: many; D: NA; J: TRBJ2-7; DNA: TGTGCCAGCAGTTCCACGACACGTTACTACGAGCAGTACTTC; CDR3: CASSSTTRYYEQYF
V: TRBV30; size: few; D: NA; J: TRBJ2-1; DNA: TGTGCCTGGAGTGGTGGGAACGAGCAGTTCTTC; CDR3: CAWSGGNEQFF
V: TRBV13; size: NA; D: TRBD2; J: TRBJ2-5; DNA: TGTGCCAGCAGCTTAGGCCCGGGACTACCCGACGGAGAGACCCAGTACTTC; CDR3: CASSLGPGLPDGETQYF
V: TRBV21-1; size: many; D: NA; J: TRBJ2-3; DNA: TGTGCCAGCACCCAATCGAAGGAGGAGGGGCCCGTAGATACGCAGTATTTT; CDR3: CASTQSKEEGPVDTQYF
V: TRBV6-1; size: many; D: NA; J: TRBJ2-3; DNA: TGTGCCAGCAGTGAAGAGGCGGGAGAGGGGGCAGATACGCAGTATTTT; CDR3: CASSEEAGEGADTQYF
V: TRBV14; size: NA; D: NA; J: TRBJ1-1; DNA: TGTGCCAGCAGCCGCGGGGACGGTAGAGAAGCTTTCTTT; CDR3: CASSRGDGREAFF
V: TRBV30; size: many; D: NA; J: TRBJ1-6; DNA: TGTGCCTGGAGAGGCGTCGATAATTCACCCCTCCACTTT; CDR3: CAWRGVDNSPLHF
V: TRBV28; size: few; D: TRBD2; J: TRBJ2-7; DNA: TGTGCCAGCAGTTTAAGCCTAGCGGGATACCGCTACGAGCAGTACTTC; CDR3: CASSLSLAGYRYEQYF